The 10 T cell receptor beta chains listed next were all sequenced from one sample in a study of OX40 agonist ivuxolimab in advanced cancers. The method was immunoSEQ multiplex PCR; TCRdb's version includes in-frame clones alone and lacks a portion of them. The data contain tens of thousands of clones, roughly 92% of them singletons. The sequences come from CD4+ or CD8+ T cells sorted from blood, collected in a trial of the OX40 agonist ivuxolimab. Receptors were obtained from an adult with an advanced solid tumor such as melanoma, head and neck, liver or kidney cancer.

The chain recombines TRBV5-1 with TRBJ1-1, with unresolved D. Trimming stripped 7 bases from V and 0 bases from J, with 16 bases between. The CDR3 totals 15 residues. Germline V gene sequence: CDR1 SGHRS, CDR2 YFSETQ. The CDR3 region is CASAEQPSMNTEAFF. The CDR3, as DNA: TGCGCCAGCGCGGAACAGCCTTCCATGAACACTGAAGCTTTCTTT.

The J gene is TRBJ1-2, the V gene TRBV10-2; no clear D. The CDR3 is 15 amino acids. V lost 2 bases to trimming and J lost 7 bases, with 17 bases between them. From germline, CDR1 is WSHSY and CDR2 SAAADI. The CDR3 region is CASSEVRRDPGGYTF. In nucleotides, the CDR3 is TGCGCCAGCAGTGAGGTTAGGAGGGATCCTGGTGGCTACACCTTC.

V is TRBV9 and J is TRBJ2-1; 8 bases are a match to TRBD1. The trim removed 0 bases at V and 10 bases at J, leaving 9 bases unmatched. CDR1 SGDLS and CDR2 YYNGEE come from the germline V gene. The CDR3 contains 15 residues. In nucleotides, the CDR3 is TGTGCCAGCAGCGTAGGGGGGACAGGTCTAAGAGAGCAGTTCTTC. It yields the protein CASSVGGTGLREQFF.

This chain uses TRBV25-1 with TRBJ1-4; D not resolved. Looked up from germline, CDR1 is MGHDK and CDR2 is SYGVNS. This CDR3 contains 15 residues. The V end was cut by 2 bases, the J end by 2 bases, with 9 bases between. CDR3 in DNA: TGTGCCAGCAGTGAAGATCAGTCTACTAATGAAAAACTGTTTTTT. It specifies CASSEDQSTNEKLFF.

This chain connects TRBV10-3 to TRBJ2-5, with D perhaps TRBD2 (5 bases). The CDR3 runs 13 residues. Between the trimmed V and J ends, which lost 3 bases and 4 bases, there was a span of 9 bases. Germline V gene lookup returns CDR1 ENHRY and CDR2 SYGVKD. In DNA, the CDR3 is TGTGCCATCAGTGATCGGGGTTCAGAGACCCAGTACTTC. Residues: CAISDRGSETQYF.

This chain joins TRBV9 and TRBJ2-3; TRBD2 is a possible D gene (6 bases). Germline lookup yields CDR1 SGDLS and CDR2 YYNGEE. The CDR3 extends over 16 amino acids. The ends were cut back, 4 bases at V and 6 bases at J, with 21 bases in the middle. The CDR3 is CASSITSGLLLDTQYF. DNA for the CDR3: TGTGCCAGCAGCATCACCTCGGGACTCCTCTTGGATACGCAGTATTTT.

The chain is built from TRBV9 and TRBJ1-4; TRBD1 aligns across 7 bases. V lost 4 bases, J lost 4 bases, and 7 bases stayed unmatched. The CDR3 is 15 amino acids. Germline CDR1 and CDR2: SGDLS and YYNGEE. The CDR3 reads CASSTTGVVNEKLFF. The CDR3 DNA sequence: TGTGCCAGCAGCACAACAGGGGTCGTTAATGAAAAACTGTTTTTT.

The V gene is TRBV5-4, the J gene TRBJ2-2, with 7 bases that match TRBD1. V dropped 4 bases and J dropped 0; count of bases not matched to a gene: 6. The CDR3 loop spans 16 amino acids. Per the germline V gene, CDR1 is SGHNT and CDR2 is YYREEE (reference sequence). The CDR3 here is CASSPQTGANTGELFF. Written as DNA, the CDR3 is TGTGCCAGCAGCCCACAAACAGGGGCGAACACCGGGGAGCTGTTTTTT.

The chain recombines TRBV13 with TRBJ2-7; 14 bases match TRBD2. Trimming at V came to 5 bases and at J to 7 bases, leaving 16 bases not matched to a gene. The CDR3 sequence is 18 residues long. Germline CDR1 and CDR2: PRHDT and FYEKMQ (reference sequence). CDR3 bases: TGTGCCAGCAGCCCGAGACTAGCGGGAGGGCCTCCTTGGGGAGAGCAGTACTTC. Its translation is CASSPRLAGGPPWGEQYF.

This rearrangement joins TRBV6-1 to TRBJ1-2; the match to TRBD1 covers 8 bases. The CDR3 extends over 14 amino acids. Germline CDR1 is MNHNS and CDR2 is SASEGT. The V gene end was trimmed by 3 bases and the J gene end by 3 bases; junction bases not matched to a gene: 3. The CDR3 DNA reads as TGTGCCAGCAGTGACGGACAGGGCCACTATGGCTACACCTTC. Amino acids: CASSDGQGHYGYTF.